Following are 8 T cell receptor beta chains from one sample sequenced in a study of CD4+ T cells in melanoma. TCRdb's table, derived via immunoSEQ multiplex PCR, lists solely in-frame clones and lacks some. The profile shows about 110,000 clones, approximately 92% of them singletons. Sequenced sample: peripheral blood. Receptor source: a human donor with melanoma.

This chain joins TRBV11-3 and TRBJ2-5; TRBD2 matches 7 bases. Germline CDR1 is SGHNT and CDR2 is YENEEA. Trimming took 3 bases from V and 0 from J; bases not matched to a gene: 4. The CDR3 is made up of 15 amino acids. The CDR3 spells CASSLGLADQETQYF. CDR3 DNA: TGTGCCAGCAGCTTGGGGCTAGCGGACCAAGAGACCCAGTACTTC. Full variable domain (remainder filled in from reference TRBV11-3 and TRBJ2-5): EAGVVQSPRYKIIEKKQPVAFWCNPISGHNTLYWYLQNLGQGPELLIRYENEEAVDDSQLPKDRFSAERLKGVDSTLKIQPAELGDSAVYLCASSLGLADQETQYFGPGTRLLVL.

This chain joins TRBV6-1 and TRBJ2-5; the match to TRBD2 covers 9 bases. This CDR3 spans 14 amino acids. The V gene end was trimmed by 3 bases and the J gene end by 8 bases; junction bases not matched to a gene: 7. Germline V gene lookup returns CDR1 MNHNS and CDR2 SASEGT. The DNA for the CDR3 is TGTGCCAGCAGTGAGAGGGCTAGCGGGAACACCCAGTACTTC. Translating it yields CASSERASGNTQYF.

The chain uses TRBV14 and TRBJ2-3; D possibly uses TRBD1 or TRBD2 (6 bases each). V lost 8 bases to trimming and J lost 1 base, with 16 bases between them. Germline assignment: CDR1 SGHDN and CDR2 FVKESK. The CDR3 length is 15 residues. CDR3: CASRGGSRGTDTQYF. CDR3 bases: TGTGCCAGCCGAGGGGGGAGTCGGGGCACAGATACGCAGTATTTT.

In this sample, this clone turned up once. The CDR3 DNA follows: TGTGCCAGCAGCAAAGACAGGGAGAATGAAAAACTGTTTTTT. Protein product: CASSKDRENEKLFF. The chain combines TRBV21-1 with TRBJ1-4; the table's D gene call, TRBD1, was not cross checked with the DNA. TRBV21-1 is annotated as a pseudogene. The CDR3 consists of 14 residues.

This chain connects TRBV15 to TRBJ2-3; weak D call: TRBD1 (6 bases). CDR3 size: 14 residues. The V end was cut by 0 bases, the J end by 4 bases, with 8 bases between. CDR1 is LNHNV and CDR2 is YYDKDF in the germline V gene (reference sequence). CDR3 sequence: CATSRDQGSDTQYF. In DNA, the CDR3 is TGTGCCACCAGCAGAGATCAGGGGTCAGATACGCAGTATTTT.

The rearrangement joins TRBV21-1 to TRBJ1-5; the table's D call TRBD1 went unverified against the DNA. TRBV21-1 counts as a pseudogene. CDR3 length: 14 residues. CDR3 region: CASSKGATRQPQHF. CDR3 sequence (DNA): TGTGCCAGCAGCAAGGGGGCCACCAGGCAGCCCCAGCATTTT.

V and J are TRBV9 and TRBJ1-5; no definite D call. V lost 5 bases, J lost 0 bases, and 12 bases lay in between. CDR1 and CDR2 from the germline V gene are SGDLS and YYNGEE. This CDR3 is 15 amino acids long. This CDR3 is CASSKGIISNQPQHF. The CDR3 DNA reads as TGTGCCAGCAGTAAGGGTATCATTAGCAATCAGCCCCAGCATTTT.

The chain couples TRBV5-4 to TRBJ1-1, with unresolved D. Germline loops: CDR1 SGHNT, CDR2 YYREEE (reference sequence). Trimming cost V 3 bases and J 3 bases, with 15 bases left between them. The length of the CDR3 is 15 residues. The CDR3 coding sequence is TGTGCCAGCAGCTCCTTTGGACCGGCTGACACTGAAGCTTTCTTT. Protein sequence: CASSSFGPADTEAFF.